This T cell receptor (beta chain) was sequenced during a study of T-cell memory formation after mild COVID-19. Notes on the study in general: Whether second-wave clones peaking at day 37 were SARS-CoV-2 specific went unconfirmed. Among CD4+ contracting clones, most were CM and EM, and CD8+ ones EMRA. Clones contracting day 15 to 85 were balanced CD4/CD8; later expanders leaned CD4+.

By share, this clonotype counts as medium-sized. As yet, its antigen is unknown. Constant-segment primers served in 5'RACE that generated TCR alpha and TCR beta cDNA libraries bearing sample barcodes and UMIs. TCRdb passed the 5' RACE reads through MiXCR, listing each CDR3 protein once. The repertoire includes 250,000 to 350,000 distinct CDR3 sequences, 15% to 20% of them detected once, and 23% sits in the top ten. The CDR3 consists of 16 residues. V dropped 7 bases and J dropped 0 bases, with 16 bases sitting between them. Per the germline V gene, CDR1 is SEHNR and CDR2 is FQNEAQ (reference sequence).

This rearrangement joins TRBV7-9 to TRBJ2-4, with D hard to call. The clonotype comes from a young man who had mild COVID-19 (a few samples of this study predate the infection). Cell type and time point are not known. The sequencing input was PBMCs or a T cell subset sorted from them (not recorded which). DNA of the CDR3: TGTGCCAGCACCCCTCCAGAGGAACTAGCCAAAAACATTCAGTACTTC. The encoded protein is CASTPPEELAKNIQYF.